This TCR beta chain was identified in a study of shared clonotypes between healthy human individuals. CD45RO negativity and positive selection for CCR7 defined naive CD8 cells, a population that excluded terminally differentiated effector memory CD45RA+ cells. This CDR3 is built from 13 residues. V was pared by 4 bases and J by 4 bases, with 8 bases between. Germline V gene data show CDR1 as SGDLS and CDR2 as YYNGEE. Libraries were prepared by immunoSEQ multiplex PCR; TCRdb keeps only in-frame clonotypes and omits some of them. The table records around 2,000,000 clones, about 95% of them present only once.

The TCR comes from a man in his late teens or twenties in good health. Sequencing was done on a sample of naive CD8+ T cells sorted from blood. The chain recombines TRBV9 with TRBJ2-2; no firm D call. The CDR3 reads CASSPPITGELFF. CDR3 bases: TGTGCCAGCAGCCCCCCAATCACCGGGGAGCTGTTTTTT.